This entry is about one T cell receptor beta chain. The data belong to a study of shared clonotypes between healthy human individuals. Study context: The study used three CD4 naive, three CD4 memory, two CD8 naive and one CD8 memory plate per donor.

Trimming shortened V by 3 bases and J by 0 bases, and 8 bases separated the two germline ends. Germline assignment: CDR1 PRHDT and CDR2 FYEKMQ (reference sequence). CDR3 length: 14 amino acids. CD45RO negativity and positive selection for CCR7 defined naive CD8 cells, a population that excluded terminally differentiated effector memory CD45RA+ cells. Assay: immunoSEQ multiplex PCR; the TCRdb copy retains only in-frame clones and omits some. The table includes approximately 600,000 clones, roughly 96% detected once. The sequencing sample was made of naive CD8+ T cells sorted from blood. The chain has TRBV13 and TRBJ1-1; possibly TRBD1 for D (5 bases). This receptor was taken from a woman aged 30 to 39 in good health. The CDR3 loop is CASSFRGLNTEAFF. The DNA for the CDR3 is TGTGCCAGCAGCTTCCGGGGCCTGAACACTGAAGCTTTCTTT.